This T cell receptor beta chain was sequenced for a study of coeliac disease (dated 2022 in TCRdb). General notes on the study: Coeliac patients were classed as newly diagnosed active disease, refractory coeliac disease type I, or disease controlled by a gluten-free diet. Of the roughly 30 patients in the full study, some 22 had coeliac disease confirmed by serology and 8 were controls with non-small intestinal disorders. Refractory coeliac disease type I was defined by the absence of response to a gluten-free diet for more than 12 months, together with immunophenotypically normal intraepithelial cells. High-resolution HLA typing was unavailable, so biased TRBV7-2 usage was queried as a proof of principle. The study applied next-generation sequencing of rearranged TRB and TRG CDR3 regions to small intestinal lymphocyte fractions from coeliac and non-coeliac patients. The study set out to describe the TR repertoires of small intestinal T cells in active coeliac disease, refractory type I coeliac disease, and coeliac disease treated with a gluten-free diet. TRB sequencing was successfully performed on samples from around 30 subjects, among which approximately 25 paired bulk unsorted intraepithelial and lamina propria cell samples were included.

This clone turned up a few times. Its cognate antigen has yet to be identified. Base qualities are not recorded, but no much larger clone differs from it by a single base. Library method: the immunoSEQ multiplex PCR assay. Using reverse primers that targeted J gene segments together with forward primers that targeted V gene segments, the TR loci were amplified in a multiplexed PCR. The amplified CDR3 regions were sequenced using the Illumina HiSeq System. The authors processed their data as follows. To strip out PCR and sequencing errors and collapse the data into unique sequences, a nearest-neighbour algorithm merged closely related reads. Repertoires were summarised in terms of clonality and T cell density, with T cell density defined as TR molecules per amount of genomic DNA input. CDR3 amino acid sequences present in at least 80% of unsorted samples were defined as public TRs, and these public TRs were then tested for differential abundance between coeliac and control samples. Disease-group differences in clonality and density were tested with Kruskal-Wallis tests followed by Dunn post-tests. TCRdb limited this immuneACCESS table to in-frame rearrangements with V and J called. A share of clones is missing; checked studies link under half to unresolved V genes, and the rest is unexplained. V, J and clone size derive from that table, while D and trimming were established from the DNA sequence. Present in this sample are several thousand clones, around 50% of which were seen just once. Jointly, the top ten make up around 10% of the sample.

Aliquots of some 490,000 cells were frozen in DMSO/FBS in liquid nitrogen, and one aliquot per fraction was used for sequencing. All 30 or so patients in the study underwent endoscopy and small intestinal biopsy. To release intraepithelial cells, biopsies were stirred for one hour at 37 degrees C in RPMI with EGTA, MgCl2 and 1% FBS. Genomic DNA was extracted from frozen unsorted cell fractions with the Qiagen DNeasy blood extraction kit. V and J are truncated by 4 bases and 4 bases respectively, leaving an intervening sequence of 16 bases. The CDR3 sequence holds 15 residues, the cysteine and phenylalanine included. Just CDR3 DNA is preserved here, 45 bases in frame from base 1. CDR1 and CDR2 are read off the germline V gene as MNHEY and SVGAGI. General conclusions and limits of the study: Cross-contamination between compartments was possible, because separating intraepithelial cells from lamina propria cells did not produce high-purity fractions. TRB repertoires were mostly private, with most amino acid sequences found in only one sample, and V-gene usage showed no significant difference between disease groups. The approach was considered by the authors to be unsuitable for unbiased detection of gliadin-specific T cells, as gliadin-specific T cells are scarce and rarely shared between patients. Active coeliac intraepithelial and lamina propria samples had lower TRB and TRG repertoire clonality than controls, suggesting that diverse T cells were recruited.

This clonotype was sampled from a woman aged 70 to 79 with celiac disease. Sequencing was carried out using intraepithelial lymphocytes from the gut. The intended sense of this specimen's cell subset or site label: intraepithelial cell (IEC) fraction of small intestinal biopsy. The chain links TRBV6-5 with TRBJ1-1, with TRBD1 as a weak D call on 6 bases. The nucleotide sequence reads TGTGCCAGCAGTTGGGGAGGGGGGGCAGGCACTGAAGCTTTCTTT. Its protein is CASSWGGGAGTEAFF.